The 20 T cell receptor beta chains reported below all come from one sample, sequenced in a study of cytomegalovirus exposure and HLA in healthy donors. Use of 60 Vbeta and 13 Jbeta primers characterized the PCR. Assay: immunoSEQ multiplex PCR; the TCRdb copy retains only in-frame clones and omits some. This listing includes 35,000 to 50,000 clones. Sequencing input: PBMCs. The receptors derive from a woman in her 30s in good health and CMV-seropositive.

The chain has TRBV30 and TRBJ2-5; D is unresolved. In germline, CDR1 is GTSNPN, CDR2 SVGIG (reference sequence). The CDR3 runs 13 residues. Trimming stripped 4 bases from V and 1 base from J, with 10 bases between. CDR3 in amino acids: CAWNSVAQETQYF. The CDR3 DNA is TGTGCCTGGAATTCTGTGGCCCAAGAGACCCAGTACTTC.

The chain uses TRBV7-9 and TRBJ1-5; D might be TRBD1 (5 bases). This CDR3 is built from 14 residues. CDR1 is SEHNR, CDR2 FQNEAQ, per germline (reference sequence). Between the trimmed V and J ends, which lost 1 base and 7 bases, there was a span of 11 bases. The CDR3, as DNA: TGTGCCAGCAGCTTAGGGCAGGGCATCCAGCCCCAGCATTTT. It codes for CASSLGQGIQPQHF. Variable domain in full (rest from reference TRBV7-9 and TRBJ1-5): DTGVSQNPRHKITKRGQNVTFRCDPISEHNRLYWYRQTLGQGPEFLTYFQNEAQLEKSRLLSDRFSAERPKGSFSTLEIQRTEQGDSAMYLCASSLGQGIQPQHFGDGTRLSIL.

This sequence joins TRBV12-5 and TRBJ1-2; maybe TRBD1 (6 bases). Germline V gives CDR1 LGHNT, CDR2 FRNRAP. V was trimmed by 0 bases and J by 8 bases, leaving 13 bases between them. CDR3 length equals 14 residues. CDR3 sequence: CASGLVPGVGGYTF. The CDR3 nucleotides read TGTGCTAGTGGTTTGGTACCAGGGGTAGGAGGCTACACCTTC.

This chain connects TRBV5-6 to TRBJ1-2, with a possible D match to TRBD1 (6 bases). The CDR3 covers 15 residues. The germline V and J ends were trimmed by 2 bases and 8 bases, with 19 bases remaining between them. Germline loops: CDR1 SGHDT, CDR2 YYEEEE. Here the CDR3 reads CASSFYEQGFYGYTF. The CDR3, as DNA: TGTGCCAGCAGCTTCTACGAACAGGGTTTCTACGGCTACACCTTC.

The chain couples TRBV6-1 to TRBJ1-5, with D unclear. Germline-derived CDR1 and CDR2 are MNHNS and SASEGT. Trimming cost V 7 bases and J 4 bases, with 11 bases left between them. The CDR3 is made up of 13 amino acids. The CDR3 sequence: CASNYVENQPQHF. The CDR3 DNA sequence: TGTGCCAGCAATTATGTGGAGAATCAGCCCCAGCATTTT.

The genes are TRBV6-1 and TRBJ1-2; unclear D gene. The CDR3 sequence is 15 residues long. Germline CDR1 and CDR2: MNHNS and SASEGT. The germline V and J ends were trimmed by 7 bases and 13 bases, with 28 bases remaining between them. DNA for the CDR3: TGTGCCAGCAAGCCTGAACGCTATAATCTTATGGCGGGCACCTTC. Translating it yields CASKPERYNLMAGTF.

The J gene is TRBJ2-7, the V gene TRBV29-1, with 8 nucleotides matching TRBD1. V trimming: 8 bases; J trimming: 2 bases; junction bases outside the gene matches: 8. Germline CDR1 reads SQVTM; CDR2 reads ANQGSEA. There are 13 residues in the CDR3. The CDR3 loop is CSILKTGAYEQYF. The CDR3 DNA follows: TGCAGCATATTAAAGACAGGGGCCTACGAGCAGTACTTC.

The V gene is TRBV5-1, the J gene TRBJ1-5, with a weak D call TRBD1 (6 bases). This CDR3 region has 17 residues. V was shortened by 5 bases and J by 0 bases, with 18 bases between the two germline ends. Germline V lookup: CDR1 SGHRS, CDR2 YFSETQ. CDR3 sequence: CASSTPESDSSNQPQHF. DNA for the CDR3: TGCGCCAGCAGTACCCCGGAATCGGACAGTAGCAATCAGCCCCAGCATTTT.

CDR3 region: CASVTGGSSYEQYF. CDR3 in DNA: TGTGCCAGTGTCACCGGGGGTTCATCCTACGAGCAGTACTTC. This sequence joins TRBV28 and TRBJ2-7; tentative D call: TRBD2 (6 bases). The germline gives CDR1 MDHEN, CDR2 SYDVKM. This CDR3 comprises 14 residues. Trimming removed 9 bases at V and 1 base at J, with 16 bases between. Drawing the rest from reference TRBV28 and TRBJ2-7, the complete variable domain is DVKVTQSSRYLVKRTGEKVFLECVQDMDHENMFWYRQDPGLGLRLIYFSYDVKMKEKGDIPEGYSVSREKKERFSLILESASTNQTSMYLCASVTGGSSYEQYFGPGTRLTVT.

The chain employs TRBV11-2 and TRBJ2-7, with 7 bases fitting TRBD1. Germline values: CDR1 SGHAT, CDR2 FQNNGV. There are 15 residues in the CDR3. The junction had 11 bases not matched to a gene; V was cut back by 7 bases and J by 2 bases. Written as DNA, the CDR3 is TGTGCCAGCACCTTGGACCGAGACAGGGCCTACGAGCAGTACTTC. Translating it yields CASTLDRDRAYEQYF.

This rearrangement joins TRBV11-3 to TRBJ2-7; 11 nucleotides agree with TRBD1. The V gene's germline CDR1 is SGHNT and CDR2 YENEEA. The CDR3 length is 13 residues. J gave up 4 bases and V 5 bases, and 1 base lay outside the gene matches. The CDR3, as DNA: TGTGCCAGCAGCCGGGACAGGGGGTACGAGCAGTACTTC. It is translated as CASSRDRGYEQYF.

The chain combines TRBV7-8 with TRBJ2-7; tentative D call: TRBD2 (6 bases). The ends were cut back, 5 bases at V and 1 base at J, with 18 bases in the middle. There are 16 residues in the CDR3. CDR1 SGHVS and CDR2 FQNEAQ come from the germline V gene. This chain's CDR3 is CASSIGGGTISYEQYF. In DNA, the CDR3 is TGTGCCAGCAGCATAGGTGGGGGGACCATATCCTACGAGCAGTACTTC.

The chain carries TRBV7-9 and TRBJ1-3; D unclear. CDR1 is SEHNR and CDR2 is FQNEAQ in the germline V gene (reference sequence). Trimming pared 2 bases from V and 2 bases from J, leaving 10 bases between. The CDR3 loop spans 15 amino acids. The DNA for the CDR3 is TGTGCCAGCAGCTTATTTAGGAGTCCTGGAAACACCATATATTTT. Its protein is CASSLFRSPGNTIYF.

The chain carries TRBV27 and TRBJ1-6, with D possibly matching TRBD1 (6 bases). The length of the CDR3 is 15 residues. Germline CDR1 MNHEY, CDR2 SMNVEV (reference sequence). With 8 bases removed from V and 0 bases from J, the gap between germline ends came to 11 bases. The CDR3 DNA is TGTGCCAGCGCGGACAGTAGCTCCTATAATTCACCCCTCCACTTT. Amino acids: CASADSSSYNSPLHF.

The chain is built from TRBV18 and TRBJ1-2; D is unresolved. Trimming stripped 3 bases from V and 0 bases from J, with 20 bases between. The germline CDR1 and CDR2 sequences are KGHSH and LQKENI. The CDR3 extends over 18 amino acids. The CDR3 here is CASSPVTDHSGANYGYTF. Here the CDR3 DNA reads TGTGCCAGCTCACCGGTAACGGACCACTCCGGGGCTAACTATGGCTACACCTTC.

The rearrangement links TRBV5-1 to TRBJ1-4; D call uncertain. V dropped 0 bases and J dropped 12 bases, with 9 bases sitting between them. The CDR3 extends over 12 amino acids. The germline V gene encodes CDR1 SGHRS and CDR2 YFSETQ. Written as DNA, the CDR3 is TGCGCCAGCAGCTTGGAAGAGGGCGAACTGTTTTTT. Its translation: CASSLEEGELFF. Filled out from reference TRBV5-1 and TRBJ1-4, the complete variable domain reads KAGVTQTPRYLIKTRGQQVTLSCSPISGHRSVSWYQQTPGQGLQFLFEYFSETQRNKGNFPGRFSGRQFSNSRSEMNVSTLELGDSALYLCASSLEEGELFFGSGTQLSVL.

V is TRBV14 and J is TRBJ2-7, with a weak D call TRBD2 (6 bases). V lost 2 bases and J 1 base, leaving 9 bases between the germline ends. Germline CDR1 SGHDN, CDR2 FVKESK. The CDR3 has 14 amino acids. For the CDR3, the DNA is TGTGCCAGCAGCCAACATAGCGGATCCTACGAGCAGTACTTC. Translating it yields CASSQHSGSYEQYF.

The chain links TRBV4-1 to TRBJ1-4; 7 nucleotides match TRBD1. Germline loops: CDR1 MGHRA, CDR2 YSYEKL. V lost 2 bases and J lost 7; bases outside the gene matches: 13. The CDR3 sequence is 17 residues long. CDR3: CASSQMVVWQGGEKLFF. The CDR3 bases are TGCGCCAGCAGCCAAATGGTAGTTTGGCAGGGGGGTGAAAAACTGTTTTTT.

The chain carries TRBV10-2 and TRBJ2-2, with D tentatively TRBD2 (7 bases). CDR1 is WSHSY, CDR2 SAAADI, per germline. This CDR3 contains 19 residues. Trimming cost V 8 bases and J 5 bases, with 30 bases left between them. CDR3 protein: CASRGAGWDPGGETGELFF. In nucleotides, the CDR3 is TGCGCCAGCCGAGGGGCGGGGTGGGACCCGGGGGGCGAGACCGGGGAGCTGTTTTTT.

V gene TRBV7-8 combines with J gene TRBJ1-6; no clear D. Germline loops: CDR1 SGHVS, CDR2 FQNEAQ. Trimming removed 3 bases at V and 0 bases at J, with 12 bases between. The CDR3 runs to 17 residues. CDR3 DNA sequence: TGTGCCAGCAGCTTTTACAGCTTAGGCTCCTATAATTCACCCCTCCACTTT. This codes for CASSFYSLGSYNSPLHF.